The source of this T cell receptor beta chain is a study of vaccination and CD4 T cells after COVID-19. Turning to the study itself: In the convalescent cohort, there were six males and four females, two of them Hispanic.

The germline V gene has CDR1 MDHEN and CDR2 SYDVKM. Trimming took 5 bases from V and 7 from J, leaving 20 bases between them. This CDR3 spans 15 amino acids. Treatment given: approximately 10-day PBMC culture with coronavirus spike peptide pools or control peptides (ViraFEST assay). The unexposed donor provided CD4+ T cells, which were taken before the COVID-19 pandemic (2011-2018). ViraFEST used peptide pools to expand antigen-specific T cells before TCR sequencing. The Oncomine TCR Beta short-read assay generated sequence data from the DNA of cultured CD4+ T cells. Using the QIAamp micro DNA kit, genomic DNA was extracted from the CD4+ T cells that had been cultured. TCRdb reanalysed the PCR reads using MiXCR and keeps one entry per CDR3 protein. The sample comprises roughly 1,400 distinct CDR3 sequences, around 50% of which are singletons, and roughly 80% rests with the top ten. With respect to this clonotype: What it recognizes is unknown.

Specimen: CD4+ T cells from blood, cultured in vitro. The clonotype comes from a human donor in good health. The rearrangement links TRBV28 to TRBJ2-5; perhaps TRBD1 as D (5 bases). The CDR3: CASSPLLNVGVTQYF. The CDR3 DNA follows: TGTGCCAGCAGTCCGCTACTGAACGTAGGGGTGACCCAGTACTTC. The entire variable domain, with the rest obtained from reference TRBV28 and TRBJ2-5, is as follows: DVKVTQSSRYLVKRTGEKVFLECVQDMDHENMFWYRQDPGLGLRLIYFSYDVKMKEKGDIPEGYSVSREKKERFSLILESASTNQTSMYLCASSPLLNVGVTQYFGPGTRLLVL.